The TCR beta chain under discussion was sequenced for a study of T cells in Graves' hyperthyroidism and ophthalmopathy. Findings of the study overall: Also found in blood were most expanded thyroid clonotypes above 0.001.

Authors of the study amplified TCR beta CDR3 regions from RNA transcripts. With the HTBI primer set, the TCR CDR3 went through a first round of RT-PCR. TCRdb recomputed calls from the multiplex PCR reads with MiXCR, one row per CDR3 protein. The repertoire holds roughly 710,000 distinct CDR3 sequences, with approximately 36% as singletons. Stability of Graves' hyperthyroidism was defined as absent ophthalmopathy progression within 18 months. Newly diagnosed hyperthyroidism, duration under 2 months, in patients aged 18 to 65. This clonotype was detected once. What it binds is not known. The CDR3 totals 13 residues. Looked up from germline, CDR1 is SNHLY and CDR2 is FYNNEI. V was shortened by 7 bases and J by 0 bases, with 9 bases between the two germline ends.

This receptor was identified in a middle-aged woman with Graves' hyperthyroidism. V is TRBV2 and J is TRBJ2-5, with TRBD1 as a possible D gene (6 bases). Specimen: blood. CDR3 residues: CASTRDNQETQYF. CDR3 bases: TGTGCCAGCACTCGGGACAACCAAGAGACCCAGTACTTC.